This T cell receptor beta chain was profiled in a study of blood T cells in healthy people across ages. With a J-beta primer mix and a sample-barcoded 5' primer, a second PCR ran about 7 to 12 cycles. TCRdb processed the 5' RACE reads anew with MiXCR; each CDR3 protein has one entry. Found here are 600,000 to 800,000 distinct CDR3 sequences, 21% of them singletons; the top ten hold roughly 3.4%. Trimming took off 7 bases at V and 4 bases at J, with 11 bases between the two ends. The germline CDR1 and CDR2 sequences are LNHDA and SQIVND (reference sequence). The CDR3 is made up of 12 amino acids. The source of this sequence is a man between 65 and 80 years old in good health. The chain couples TRBV19 to TRBJ2-7; perhaps TRBD2 as D (5 bases). The material sequenced was blood. CDR3 residues: CASMGSEYEQYF. The CDR3 nucleotides read TGTGCCAGTATGGGGAGCGAGTACGAGCAGTACTTC.